This T cell receptor (beta chain) was observed in a study of T cell responses to AZD1222 COVID-19 vaccine. General study results and limits: Unmutated variant regions are reportedly the target of nearly half of TCRs that are spike-specific. Repertoire sampling happened only post peak T cell response. Dominant CD4 TCR responses targeted spike regions 160-218 and 743-854.

Only in-frame clones appear in the TCRdb table, and some are missing; sequencing was by immunoSEQ multiplex PCR. The sample carries about 180,000 clones, 80% to 95% recorded once. In the case of this clone: The antigen is not known.

The CDR3 loop spans 15 amino acids. In germline, CDR1 is SEHNR, CDR2 FQNEAQ (reference sequence). J gave up 3 bases and V 1 base, and 2 bases lay outside the gene matches. This TCR derives from an adult who received the MenACWY meningococcal vaccine as a control. The chain recombines TRBV7-9 with TRBJ2-1; 8 nucleotides match TRBD1. The material sequenced was peripheral blood, taken 28 days after the second dose of the MenACWY control vaccine. The CDR3 DNA reads as TGTGCCAGCAGCTTAGTACAGGGGGGCTACAATGAGCAGTTCTTC. As protein: CASSLVQGGYNEQFF.